This entry lists 17 T cell receptor beta chains sequenced from one sample in a study of T cells expressing NK-cell markers. One entry per CDR3 protein, without DNA, is what TCRdb gives after re-calling the 5' RACE reads. The listing contains about 110,000 distinct CDR3 sequences. The sequenced sample was blood T cells: a sorted CD56 or NKG2C T cell subset, CD4+ or CD8+ T cells, or bulk PBMC T cells (not recorded which). The receptors derive from a woman between 18 and 69 years old in good health.

The chain combines TRBV6-4 with TRBJ2-1; TCRdb outputs TRBD1, but without DNA this stays unchecked. Germline lookup yields CDR1 MRHNA and CDR2 SNTAGT. The CDR3 totals 16 residues. The CDR3 protein is CASSEYGGVTYNEQFF.

This chain connects TRBV4-1 to TRBJ2-2; TCRdb designates TRBD1, a call that cannot be tested without DNA. Looked up from germline, CDR1 is MGHRA and CDR2 is YSYEKL. This CDR3 has 15 amino acids. Here the CDR3 reads CASSWVLGDGGELFF.

The chain combines TRBV20-1 with TRBJ2-3; as DNA is missing, the TRBD2 call by TCRdb cannot be tested. CDR3 length: 14 residues. From germline, CDR1 is DFQATT and CDR2 SNEGSKA (reference sequence). The CDR3 reads CSATGLAGADTQYF.

The genes are TRBV4-3 and TRBJ2-4; no DNA is available, so the TRBD2 call from TCRdb remains unchecked. Germline assignment: CDR1 LGHNA and CDR2 YSLEER. The CDR3 consists of 14 residues. The CDR3 protein is CASSPGTWSHIQYF.

V gene TRBV12-3 or TRBV12-4 combines with J gene TRBJ2-1. This CDR3 has 14 amino acids. The CDR3 loop reads CASSLVAANNEQFF.

The CDR3 region is CASSPPEGFSQYF. The chain combines TRBV12-3 or TRBV12-4 with TRBJ2-3; the TCRdb D gene call, TRBD2, has no DNA to confirm it. The CDR3 consists of 13 residues.

The CDR3 reads CASSYGDRFSYEQYF. This sequence joins TRBV6-5 and TRBJ2-7; TCRdb indicates TRBD1, and absent DNA this call remains unverified. This CDR3 spans 15 amino acids. CDR1 MNHEY and CDR2 SVGAGI come from the germline V gene.

J is TRBJ2-7 and V is TRBV29-1. Germline V lookup: CDR1 SQVTM, CDR2 ANQGSEA. The CDR3 loop spans 14 amino acids. CDR3 residues: CSVEDQEQRYEQYF.

The chain employs TRBV12-3 or TRBV12-4 and TRBJ2-5. The CDR3 is 13 residues long. The CDR3 sequence is CASSLWTQETQYF.

The V gene is TRBV20-1, the J gene TRBJ2-1; the D call of TRBD2 rests on TCRdb alone, since no DNA is present to check it. The CDR3 extends over 17 amino acids. Per the germline V gene, CDR1 is DFQATT and CDR2 is SNEGSKA (reference sequence). The CDR3 sequence: CSADPVSSDPGEDEQFF.

The V gene is TRBV5-5, the J gene TRBJ2-5; there is no DNA to check the TCRdb D call of TRBD2. The CDR3 spans 14 residues. Germline V CDR1 and CDR2: SGHKS, YYEKEE (reference sequence). Here the CDR3 reads CASNDFAGVETQYF.

The chain uses TRBV6-5 and TRBJ1-1. The CDR3 contains 13 residues. Germline-derived CDR1 and CDR2 are MNHEY and SVGAGI. The CDR3: CASSYSGSTEAFF.

The chain's CDR3 is CASSSTGTSGTYEQYF. The V call is TRBV27, the J call TRBJ2-7; checking the TCRdb D call of TRBD2 is not possible without DNA. The germline V gene encodes CDR1 MNHEY and CDR2 SMNVEV (reference sequence). The CDR3 has 16 amino acids.

V usage is TRBV12-3 or TRBV12-4 and J usage is TRBJ2-7; the D call of TRBD1 rests on TCRdb alone, since no DNA is present to check it. This CDR3 contains 13 residues. CDR3 amino acids: CASSGQTLYEQYF.

The CDR3 spells CSASLNTGHVGELFF. This chain connects TRBV20-1 to TRBJ2-2; TCRdb names TRBD1, which stays unverified in the absence of DNA. The CDR3 sequence is 15 residues long. CDR1 DFQATT and CDR2 SNEGSKA come from the germline V gene (reference sequence).

The chain recombines TRBV7-8 with TRBJ2-7; lacking DNA, the TRBD1 call made by TCRdb goes unchecked. Germline CDR1 reads SGHVS; CDR2 reads FQNEAQ. This CDR3 comprises 14 residues. This CDR3 reads CASSLTGQNYEQYF. Filled out from reference TRBV7-8 and TRBJ2-7, the complete variable domain reads GAGVSQSPRYKVAKRGQDVALRCDPISGHVSLFWYQQALGQGPEFLTYFQNEAQLDKSGLPSDRFFAERPEGSVSTLKIQRTQQEDSAVYLCASSLTGQNYEQYFGPGTRLTVT.

V and J are TRBV29-1 and TRBJ1-2; checking the TCRdb D call of TRBD1 is not possible without DNA. This CDR3 is 14 amino acids long. CDR1 is SQVTM, CDR2 ANQGSEA, per germline. The CDR3 protein is CSSSPGGENYGYTF. Based on the CDR3 plus reference TRBV29-1 and TRBJ1-2, the full variable domain is SAVISQKPSRDICQRGTSLTIQCQVDSQVTMMFWYRQQPGQSLTLIATANQGSEATYESGFVIDKFPISRPNLTFSTLTVSNMSPEDSSIYLCSSSPGGENYGYTFGSGTRLTVV.